This entry is about one TCR beta chain. Its cognate antigen is unknown. The data originate from a study of blood T cells in healthy people across ages. Across the whole study: About one barcoded beta molecule per two T cells was captured by template switching.

The study, taken as a whole, reports: Whereas aged donors had fewer naive CD4+ cells, long-lived donors had more of them and higher diversity.

Combining a sample-barcoded 5' primer with a J-beta primer mix, a second PCR ran for roughly 7 to 12 cycles. TCRdb re-called the 5' RACE reads with MiXCR, one entry per CDR3 protein. The sample has around 670,000 distinct CDR3 sequences; roughly 30% are singletons. Each sample used at least 6 million PBMCs. At least 5.5 micrograms of total RNA were extracted per sample. The TCR sequence derives from a woman of 80 years or more in good health. The sample consisted of blood.

The CDR3 bases are TGTGCCAGCAGCCAGTCTATAGGCGGGGCCAACGTCCTGACTTTC. As protein: CASSQSIGGANVLTF. The chain combines TRBV3-1 with TRBJ2-6; unclear D gene. V was trimmed by 3 bases and J by 4 bases, leaving 10 bases between them. The germline gives CDR1 LGHDT, CDR2 YNNKEL (reference sequence). The CDR3 length is 15 residues.